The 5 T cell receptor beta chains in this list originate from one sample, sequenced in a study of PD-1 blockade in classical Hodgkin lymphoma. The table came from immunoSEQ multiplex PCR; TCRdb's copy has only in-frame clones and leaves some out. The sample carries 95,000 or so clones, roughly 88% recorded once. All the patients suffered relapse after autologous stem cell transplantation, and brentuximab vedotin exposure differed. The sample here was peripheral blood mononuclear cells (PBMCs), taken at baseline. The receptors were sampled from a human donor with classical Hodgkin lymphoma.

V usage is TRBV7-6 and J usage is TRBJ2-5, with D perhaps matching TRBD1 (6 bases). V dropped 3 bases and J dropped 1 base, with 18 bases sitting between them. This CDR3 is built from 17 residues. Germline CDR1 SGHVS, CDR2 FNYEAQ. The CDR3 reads CASSFSPQGLAQETQYF. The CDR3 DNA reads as TGTGCCAGCAGCTTCAGCCCCCAGGGGCTAGCCCAAGAGACCCAGTACTTC.

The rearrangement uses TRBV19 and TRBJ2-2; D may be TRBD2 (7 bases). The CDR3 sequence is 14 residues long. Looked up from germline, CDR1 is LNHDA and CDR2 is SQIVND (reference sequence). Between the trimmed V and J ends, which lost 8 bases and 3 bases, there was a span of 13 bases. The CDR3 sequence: CASRPGGYTGELFF. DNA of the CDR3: TGTGCCAGTCGGCCGGGGGGCTACACCGGGGAGCTGTTTTTT.

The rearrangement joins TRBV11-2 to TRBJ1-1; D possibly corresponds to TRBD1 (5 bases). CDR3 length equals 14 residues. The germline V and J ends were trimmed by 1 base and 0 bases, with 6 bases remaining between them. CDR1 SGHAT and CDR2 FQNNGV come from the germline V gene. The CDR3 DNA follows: TGTGCCAGCAGCTTAGGGGGGTTGAACACTGAAGCTTTCTTT. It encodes CASSLGGLNTEAFF.

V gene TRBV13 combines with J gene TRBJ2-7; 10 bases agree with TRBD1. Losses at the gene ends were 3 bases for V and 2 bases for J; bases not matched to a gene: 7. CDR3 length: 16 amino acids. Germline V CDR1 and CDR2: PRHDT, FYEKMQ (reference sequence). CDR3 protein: CASSFRGGQGAYEQYF. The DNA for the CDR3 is TGTGCCAGCAGCTTCAGGGGCGGACAGGGGGCCTACGAGCAGTACTTC.

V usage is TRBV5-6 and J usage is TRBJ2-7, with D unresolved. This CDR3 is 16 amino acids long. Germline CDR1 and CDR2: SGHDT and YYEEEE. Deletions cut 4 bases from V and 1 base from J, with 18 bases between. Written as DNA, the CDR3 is TGTGCCAGCAGCCGGGTGGGTCTCACCACTTCCTACGAGCAGTACTTC. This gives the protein CASSRVGLTTSYEQYF.